This T cell receptor beta chain was sequenced in a study of CD8+ T cells in alopecia areata. This CDR3 has 16 residues. CDR1 and CDR2 (germline): MGHRA, YSYEKL. The V segment lost 3 bases and the J segment 2 bases; nucleotides outside the gene matches: 6. Following RNA extraction, reverse transcription yielded cDNA that acted as the sequencing template. Method: immunoSEQ multiplex PCR; TCRdb's copy keeps in-frame clones and lacks some. The data contain under 350,000 clones, about three fifths of them singletons. Treatment described: oral pan-JAK inhibitor, 5-10 mg twice daily. Those with alopecia areata gave lesional scalp punch biopsies and peripheral blood.

The sequences come from CD4+ T cells sorted from blood, collected at week 24, from a patient treated with tofacitinib. The J gene is TRBJ2-2, the V gene TRBV4-1; 7 bases are a match to TRBD1. The clonotype comes from a human donor with alopecia areata. The CDR3 coding sequence is TGCGCCAGCAGCCAGCAGGACAGGAGAAACACCGGGGAGCTGTTTTTT. This gives the protein CASSQQDRRNTGELFF.